Each of the 26 T cell receptor beta chains below was sequenced from the same sample in a study of blood T cell repertoires in COVID-19. Produced via immunoSEQ multiplex PCR; TCRdb's table is partial and in-frame only. Of 75,000 to 95,000 clones in the sample, roughly 72% were seen once. What was sequenced was peripheral blood. Receptors originate from a woman aged 60-75 years in a cohort sampled during active or convalescent COVID-19.

The rearrangement joins TRBV4-1 to TRBJ2-1, with 10 bases identical to TRBD2. Germline V lookup: CDR1 MGHRA, CDR2 YSYEKL. The CDR3 covers 17 residues. V trimming: 3 bases; J trimming: 5 bases; junction bases outside the gene matches: 10. The DNA for the CDR3 is TGCGCCAGCAGCCACCGCGCCGGCCTAGCGGGGGACAATGAGCAGTTCTTC. It encodes CASSHRAGLAGDNEQFF.

The CDR3 is CSAGAGGDGTEAFF. The CDR3 DNA sequence: TGCAGCGCGGGGGCAGGGGGCGATGGCACTGAAGCTTTCTTT. The rearrangement uses TRBV29-1 and TRBJ1-1, with TRBD1 matching 8 bases. V was clipped by 7 bases and J by 4 bases; unmatched bases: 11. CDR1 SQVTM and CDR2 ANQGSEA come from the germline V gene. This CDR3 comprises 14 residues. The whole variable domain, remainder taken from reference TRBV29-1 and TRBJ1-1, is SAVISQKPSRDICQRGTSLTIQCQVDSQVTMMFWYRQQPGQSLTLIATANQGSEATYESGFVIDKFPISRPNLTFSTLTVSNMSPEDSSIYLCSAGAGGDGTEAFFGQGTRLTVV.

The chain links TRBV5-1 to TRBJ1-1; the D is unclear. The CDR3 totals 16 residues. Germline-derived CDR1 and CDR2 are SGHRS and YFSETQ. V lost 2 bases, J lost 0 bases, and 14 bases lay in between. CDR3 DNA: TGCGCCAGCAGCTTAACCTACGGAGGATTGAACACTGAAGCTTTCTTT. Translating gives CASSLTYGGLNTEAFF.

The chain combines TRBV5-6 with TRBJ2-3; D possibly corresponds to TRBD2 (5 bases). The germline V gene has CDR1 SGHDT and CDR2 YYEEEE. The CDR3 is made up of 14 amino acids. V was clipped by 2 bases and J by 2 bases, with 9 bases between them. The CDR3 sequence: CASSFFGVTDTQYF. The CDR3 nucleotides read TGTGCCAGCAGCTTCTTCGGGGTCACAGATACGCAGTATTTT.

The chain combines TRBV18 with TRBJ2-7, with TRBD2 identical over 10 bases. Trimming took 5 bases from V and 6 from J; bases not matched to a gene: 7. CDR1 is KGHSH, CDR2 LQKENI, per germline. CDR3 length: 14 amino acids. The CDR3 loop is CASSKGGLASEQYF. In DNA, the CDR3 is TGTGCCAGCTCAAAAGGGGGACTAGCGTCCGAGCAGTACTTC.

V usage is TRBV5-1 and J usage is TRBJ1-1, with TRBD1 identical over 7 bases. Germline V lookup: CDR1 SGHRS, CDR2 YFSETQ. This CDR3 contains 14 residues. Losses at the gene ends were 4 bases for V and 4 bases for J; bases not matched to a gene: 7. CDR3 DNA sequence: TGCGCCAGCAGCGTCGAACAGGGGTTCACTGAAGCTTTCTTT. It is translated as CASSVEQGFTEAFF.

This clone was detected a few times. The J gene is TRBJ2-3, the V gene TRBV5-3, with 11 bases identical to TRBD2. TRBV5-3 is an ORF, with its function uncertain. The CDR3 runs to 15 residues. V was pared by 6 bases and J by 3 bases, with 6 bases of the junction left unmatched. The CDR3 spells CARNLSGGETDTQYF. The DNA for the CDR3 is TGTGCCAGAAACCTTAGCGGGGGGGAGACAGATACGCAGTATTTT.

CDR3 loop: CASTFRGGTEAFF. DNA for the CDR3: TGTGCCAGCACCTTCCGCGGGGGGACTGAAGCTTTCTTT. The chain combines TRBV7-2 with TRBJ1-1, with a tentative D call TRBD1 (5 bases). The germline CDR1 and CDR2 sequences are SGHTA and FQGNSA. The CDR3 runs to 13 residues. V was trimmed by 7 bases and J by 5 bases, leaving 14 bases between them.

A few counts support this clone. The chain uses TRBV27 and TRBJ2-2, with 9 bases aligning to TRBD1. Germline assignment: CDR1 MNHEY and CDR2 SMNVEV (reference sequence). There are 15 residues in the CDR3. Trimming took 5 bases from V and 5 from J; bases not matched to a gene: 6. DNA of the CDR3: TGTGCCAGCAGTAGTGGGACAGGGATGACCGGGGAGCTGTTTTTT. Protein sequence: CASSSGTGMTGELFF.

The gene calls are TRBV5-6 and TRBJ1-2; 7 nucleotides line up with TRBD1. The CDR3 runs to 17 residues. Germline V gene lookup returns CDR1 SGHDT and CDR2 YYEEEE. V shed 4 bases and J 0 bases; nucleotides not matched to a gene: 12. CDR3 sequence (DNA): TGTGCCAGCAGCCTATTAGGGACAGACTCAGCTAACTATGGCTACACCTTC. Encoded protein: CASSLLGTDSANYGYTF.

The genes are TRBV5-1 and TRBJ1-2; 10 bases agree with TRBD1. CDR3 length equals 16 residues. The junction had 7 bases not matched to a gene; V was cut back by 0 bases and J by 5 bases. From germline, CDR1 is SGHRS and CDR2 YFSETQ. The CDR3 DNA sequence: TGCGCCAGCAGCTTGGGGACCGGGACAGGGGTGTATGGCTACACCTTC. It encodes CASSLGTGTGVYGYTF.

The V call is TRBV6-2 or TRBV6-3, the J call TRBJ2-1; 14 bases are a match to TRBD2. Per germline, CDR1 MNHEY and CDR2 SVGEGT. The CDR3 loop spans 18 amino acids. V gave up 2 bases and J gave up 0 bases; unmatched junction bases: 3. CDR3 sequence (DNA): TGTGCCAGCAGTTACAGGACTAGCGGGGGGCCCTCCTACAATGAGCAGTTCTTC. Its translation: CASSYRTSGGPSYNEQFF.

CDR3 residues: CASSWSGFNYGYTF. The CDR3 DNA is TGTGCCAGCAGCTGGAGCGGATTTAACTATGGCTACACCTTC. The J gene is TRBJ1-2, the V gene TRBV7-8; D not resolved. The CDR3 length is 14 residues. The ends were cut back, 4 bases at V and 1 base at J, with 10 bases in the middle. Germline V lookup: CDR1 SGHVS, CDR2 FQNEAQ.

This sequence joins TRBV24-1 and TRBJ2-2; 9 bases line up with TRBD2. Germline-derived CDR1 and CDR2 are KGHDR and SFDVKD. V dropped 1 base and J dropped 5; count of bases not matched to a gene: 4. There are 16 residues in the CDR3. CDR3: CATSDLERGVTGELFF. CDR3 coding DNA: TGTGCCACCAGTGATTTAGAGCGGGGGGTGACCGGGGAGCTGTTTTTT.

This rearrangement joins TRBV7-9 to TRBJ2-3; 10 bases align to TRBD2. In germline, CDR1 is SEHNR, CDR2 FQNEAQ (reference sequence). Trimming cost V 0 bases and J 0 bases; bases outside gene matches: 6. The CDR3 contains 18 residues. The CDR3, as DNA: TGTGCCAGCAGCTTAGCTAGCGGGGGGAGCTTAAGCACAGATACGCAGTATTTT. Translation gives CASSLASGGSLSTDTQYF.

This clone was observed once. V and J are TRBV10-3 and TRBJ1-6; 9 nucleotides match TRBD1. Germline CDR1 reads ENHRY; CDR2 reads SYGVKD. J was trimmed by 10 bases and V by 7 bases; bases with no gene match: 5. The CDR3 is 13 amino acids. The CDR3 DNA follows: TGTGCCATCAAGGGACAGGGCGACTCACCCCTCCACTTT. Its translation: CAIKGQGDSPLHF.

This clone was detected only a few times. The CDR3 DNA reads as TGCAGTGCTAGTAGCAGGGGGCATCAGCCCCAGCATTTT. It is translated as CSASSRGHQPQHF. The chain uses TRBV20-1 and TRBJ1-5; 8 bases align to TRBD1. The J segment lost 5 bases and the V segment lost 3 bases, leaving 3 bases of the junction unmatched. Germline lookup yields CDR1 DFQATT and CDR2 SNEGSKA (reference sequence). This CDR3 contains 13 residues.

The CDR3 spells CASSLGTGSNQPQHF. Here the CDR3 DNA reads TGTGCCAGCAGCTTAGGGACAGGGAGCAATCAGCCCCAGCATTTT. The chain carries TRBV7-8 and TRBJ1-5; 8 positions match TRBD1. V was clipped by 1 base and J by 1 base; unmatched bases: 0. Germline V gives CDR1 SGHVS, CDR2 FQNEAQ. The CDR3 is 15 residues long.

CDR3 region: CAGQRAPGGLNTEAFF. In DNA, the CDR3 is TGTGCCGGGCAGCGGGCTCCAGGGGGACTGAACACTGAAGCTTTCTTT. The chain joins TRBV14 to TRBJ1-1, with 7 bases aligning to TRBD1. The V and J ends lost 11 bases and 0 bases, in that order; junction bases with no gene match: 15. The CDR3 has 16 residues. The germline gives CDR1 SGHDN, CDR2 FVKESK.

The V gene is TRBV6-5, the J gene TRBJ1-5; a possible D gene is TRBD1 (6 bases). Germline lookup yields CDR1 MNHEY and CDR2 SVGAGI. V was pared by 5 bases and J by 3 bases, with 11 bases between. This CDR3 has 14 amino acids. The CDR3 loop is CASSRGAYNQPQHF. The DNA of the CDR3 is TGTGCCAGCAGTCGGGGGGCCTACAATCAGCCCCAGCATTTT.

The rearrangement links TRBV19 to TRBJ2-1; TRBD1 is a possible D gene (5 bases). Germline CDR1 and CDR2: LNHDA and SQIVND (reference sequence). With 7 bases removed from V and 8 bases from J, the gap between germline ends came to 15 bases. The CDR3 loop spans 13 amino acids. This CDR3 is CASNTQGGDEQFF. For the CDR3, the DNA is TGTGCCAGTAATACGCAGGGTGGGGATGAGCAGTTCTTC.

This clone came up a few times. The chain joins TRBV7-9 to TRBJ2-2; 13 bases agree with TRBD2. J was trimmed by 4 bases and V by 5 bases; bases with no gene match: 10. Germline CDR1 is SEHNR and CDR2 is FQNEAQ (reference sequence). This CDR3 comprises 18 residues. The CDR3 protein is CASSPGTSGAWGTGELFF. The CDR3 nucleotides are TGTGCCAGCAGCCCAGGGACTAGCGGGGCCTGGGGCACCGGGGAGCTGTTTTTT.

J is TRBJ2-7 and V is TRBV13; TRBD1 matches 7 bases. Per germline, CDR1 PRHDT and CDR2 FYEKMQ (reference sequence). Trimming took 4 bases from V and 6 from J; bases not matched to a gene: 12. CDR3 size: 15 residues. The CDR3 reads CASSSRQGSILEQYF. The CDR3 DNA is TGTGCCAGCAGCTCTAGACAGGGCTCGATTCTCGAGCAGTACTTC.

V gene TRBV5-6 combines with J gene TRBJ2-7, with 12 bases matching TRBD2. After removal of 1 base from V and 7 bases from J, the junction contained 3 bases not matched to a gene. The CDR3 runs 14 residues. Germline CDR1 and CDR2: SGHDT and YYEEEE. CDR3 region: CASSLLAGGPEQYF. The CDR3 nucleotides are TGTGCCAGCAGCTTGCTAGCGGGGGGGCCAGAGCAGTACTTC.

The chain couples TRBV2 to TRBJ2-7, with TRBD1 as a possible D gene (5 bases). This CDR3 is 15 amino acids long. CDR1 and CDR2 (germline): SNHLY, FYNNEI. V dropped 3 bases and J dropped 0 bases, with 12 bases sitting between them. The chain's CDR3 is CASSESRQSSYEQYF. In DNA, the CDR3 is TGTGCCAGCAGTGAGAGCCGACAGAGCTCCTACGAGCAGTACTTC.

This chain connects TRBV6-2 or TRBV6-3 to TRBJ2-3; 10 bases line up with TRBD2. The CDR3 has 16 residues. The J segment lost 1 base and the V segment lost 4 bases, leaving 5 bases of the junction unmatched. Looked up from germline, CDR1 is MNHEY and CDR2 is SVGEGT. CDR3 protein: CASSSGTSVGTDTQYF. CDR3 coding DNA: TGTGCCAGCAGTTCAGGGACTAGCGTGGGCACAGATACGCAGTATTTT.